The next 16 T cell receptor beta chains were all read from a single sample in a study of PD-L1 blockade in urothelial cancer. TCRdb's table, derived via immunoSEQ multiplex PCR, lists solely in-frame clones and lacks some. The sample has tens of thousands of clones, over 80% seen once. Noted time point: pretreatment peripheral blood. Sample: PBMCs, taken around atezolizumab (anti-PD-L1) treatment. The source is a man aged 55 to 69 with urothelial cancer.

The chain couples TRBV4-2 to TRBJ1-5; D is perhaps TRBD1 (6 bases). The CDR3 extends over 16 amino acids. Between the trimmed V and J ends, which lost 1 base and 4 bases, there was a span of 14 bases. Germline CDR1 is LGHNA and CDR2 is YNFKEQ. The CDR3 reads CASSQGRGGSNQPQHF. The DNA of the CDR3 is TGTGCCAGCAGCCAAGGTCGGGGGGGCTCTAATCAGCCCCAGCATTTT.

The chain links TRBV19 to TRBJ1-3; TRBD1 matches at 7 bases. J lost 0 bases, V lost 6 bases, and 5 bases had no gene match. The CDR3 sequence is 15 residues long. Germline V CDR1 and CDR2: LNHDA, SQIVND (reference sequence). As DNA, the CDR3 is TGTGCCAGTAGAGGACAGGACAGCTCTGGAAACACCATATATTTT. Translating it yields CASRGQDSSGNTIYF.

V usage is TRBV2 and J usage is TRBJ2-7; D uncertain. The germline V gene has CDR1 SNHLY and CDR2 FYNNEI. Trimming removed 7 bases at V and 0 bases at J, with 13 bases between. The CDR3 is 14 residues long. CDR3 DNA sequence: TGTGCCAGCACTATTGCGGCGAGCTCCTACGAGCAGTACTTC. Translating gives CASTIAASSYEQYF. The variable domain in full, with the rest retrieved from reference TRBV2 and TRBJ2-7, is EPEVTQTPSHQVTQMGQEVILRCVPISNHLYFYWYRQILGQKVEFLVSFYNNEISEKSEIFDDQFSVERPDGSNFTLKIRSTKLEDSAMYFCASTIAASSYEQYFGPGTRLTVT.

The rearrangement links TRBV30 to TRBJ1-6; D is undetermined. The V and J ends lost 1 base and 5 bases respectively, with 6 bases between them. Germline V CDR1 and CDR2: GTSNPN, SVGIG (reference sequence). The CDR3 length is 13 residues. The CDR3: CAWSGQDNSPLHF. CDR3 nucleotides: TGTGCCTGGAGTGGGCAGGATAATTCACCCCTCCACTTT.

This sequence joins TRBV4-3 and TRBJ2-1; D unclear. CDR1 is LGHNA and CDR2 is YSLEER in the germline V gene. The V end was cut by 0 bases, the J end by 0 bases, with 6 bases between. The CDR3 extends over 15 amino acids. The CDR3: CASSQDHSSYNEQFF. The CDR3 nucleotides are TGCGCCAGCAGCCAAGACCATAGCTCCTACAATGAGCAGTTCTTC.

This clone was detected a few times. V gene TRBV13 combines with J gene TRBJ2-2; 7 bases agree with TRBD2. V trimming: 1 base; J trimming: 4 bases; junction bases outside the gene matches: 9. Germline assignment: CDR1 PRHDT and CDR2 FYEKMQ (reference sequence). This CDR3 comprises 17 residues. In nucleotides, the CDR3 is TGTGCCAGCAGCTTAGAGTCGGGGGGTAGTTTCACCGGGGAGCTGTTTTTT. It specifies CASSLESGGSFTGELFF. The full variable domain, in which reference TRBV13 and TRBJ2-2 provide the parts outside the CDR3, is AAGVIQSPRHLIKEKRETATLKCYPIPRHDTVYWYQQGPGQDPQFLISFYEKMQSDKGSIPDRFSAQQFSDYHSELNMSSLELGDSALYFCASSLESGGSFTGELFFGEGSRLTVL.

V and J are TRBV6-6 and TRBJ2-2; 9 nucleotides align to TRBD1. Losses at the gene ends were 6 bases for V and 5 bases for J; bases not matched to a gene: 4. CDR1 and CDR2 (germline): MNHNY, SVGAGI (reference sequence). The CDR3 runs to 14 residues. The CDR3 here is CASSRDRETGELFF. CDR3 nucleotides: TGTGCCAGCAGCCGGGACAGGGAAACCGGGGAGCTGTTTTTT.

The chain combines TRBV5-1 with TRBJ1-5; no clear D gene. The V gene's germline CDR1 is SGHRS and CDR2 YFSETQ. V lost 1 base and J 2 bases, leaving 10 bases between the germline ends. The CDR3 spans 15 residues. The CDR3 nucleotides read TGCGCCAGCAGCTTGTCATCCGGGGGCAATCAGCCCCAGCATTTT. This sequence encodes CASSLSSGGNQPQHF.

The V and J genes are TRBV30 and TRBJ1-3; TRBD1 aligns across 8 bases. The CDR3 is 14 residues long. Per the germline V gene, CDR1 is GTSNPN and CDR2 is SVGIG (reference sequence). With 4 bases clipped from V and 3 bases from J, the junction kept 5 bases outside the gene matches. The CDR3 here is CAWIPGGYGNTIYF. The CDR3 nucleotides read TGTGCCTGGATTCCAGGGGGCTATGGAAACACCATATATTTT.

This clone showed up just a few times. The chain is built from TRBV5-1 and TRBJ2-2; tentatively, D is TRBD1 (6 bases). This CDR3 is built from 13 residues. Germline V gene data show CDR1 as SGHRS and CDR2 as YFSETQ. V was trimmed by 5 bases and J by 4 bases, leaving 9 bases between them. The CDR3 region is CASRGHSTGELFF. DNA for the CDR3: TGCGCCAGCAGGGGACATAGCACCGGGGAGCTGTTTTTT.

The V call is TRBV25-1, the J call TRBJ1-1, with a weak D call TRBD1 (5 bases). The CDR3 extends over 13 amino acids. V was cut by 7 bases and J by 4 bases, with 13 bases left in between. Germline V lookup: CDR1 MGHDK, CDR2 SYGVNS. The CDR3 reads CASKGQAGTEAFF. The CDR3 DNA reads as TGTGCCAGCAAAGGACAAGCGGGCACTGAAGCTTTCTTT.

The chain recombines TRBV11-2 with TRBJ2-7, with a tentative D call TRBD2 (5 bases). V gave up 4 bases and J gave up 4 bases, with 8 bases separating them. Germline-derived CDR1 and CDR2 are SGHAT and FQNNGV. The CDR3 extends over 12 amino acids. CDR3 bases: TGTGCCAGCAGCTCCCGAGGGTACGAGCAGTACTTC. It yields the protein CASSSRGYEQYF.

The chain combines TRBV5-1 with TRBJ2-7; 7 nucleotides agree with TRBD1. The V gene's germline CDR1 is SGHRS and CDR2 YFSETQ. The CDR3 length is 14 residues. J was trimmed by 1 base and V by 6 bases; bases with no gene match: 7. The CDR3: CASTEGAGSYEQYF. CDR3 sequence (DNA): TGCGCCAGCACCGAGGGGGCAGGGTCCTACGAGCAGTACTTC.

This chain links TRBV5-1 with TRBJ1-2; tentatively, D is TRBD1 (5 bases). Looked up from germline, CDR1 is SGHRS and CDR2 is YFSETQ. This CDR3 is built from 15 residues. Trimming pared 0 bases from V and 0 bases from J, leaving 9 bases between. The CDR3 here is CASSLARVSNYGYTF. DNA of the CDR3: TGCGCCAGCAGCTTGGCCAGGGTTTCTAACTATGGCTACACCTTC.

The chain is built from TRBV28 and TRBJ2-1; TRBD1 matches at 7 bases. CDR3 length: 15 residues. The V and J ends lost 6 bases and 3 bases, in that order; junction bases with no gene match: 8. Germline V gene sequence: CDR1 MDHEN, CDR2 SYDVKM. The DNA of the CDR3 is TGTGCCAGCAGGAACAACAGGGGATTCTACAATGAGCAGTTCTTC. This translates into CASRNNRGFYNEQFF.

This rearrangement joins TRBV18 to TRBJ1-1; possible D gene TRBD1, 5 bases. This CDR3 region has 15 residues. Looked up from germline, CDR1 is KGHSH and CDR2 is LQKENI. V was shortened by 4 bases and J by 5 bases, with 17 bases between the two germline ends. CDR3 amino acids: CASSRGNGGGTEAFF. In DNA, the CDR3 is TGTGCCAGCTCACGGGGGAACGGGGGAGGGACTGAAGCTTTCTTT.